A single sample is the source of the 10 T cell receptor beta chains below, sequenced in a study of blood T cell repertoires in COVID-19. Sequenced by immunoSEQ multiplex PCR; TCRdb stores in-frame clones only, minus some. This sample has 90,000 to 100,000 clones, with over 70% found just once. The sequenced sample consisted of peripheral blood. The receptors shown here come from a man in his 70s with acute or convalescent COVID-19.

V is TRBV6-2 or TRBV6-3 and J is TRBJ2-1; 8 bases fit TRBD2. J lost 8 bases, V lost 5 bases, and 11 bases had no gene match. The CDR3 spans 15 residues. Looked up from germline, CDR1 is MNHEY and CDR2 is SVGEGT. The CDR3 coding sequence is TGTGCCAGCAGTCCCCCGGGACTAGATGTGGATGAGCAGTTCTTC. Its protein is CASSPPGLDVDEQFF.

The rearrangement joins TRBV2 to TRBJ2-5, with 10 positions matching TRBD2. The CDR3 spans 15 residues. Germline V gene sequence: CDR1 SNHLY, CDR2 FYNNEI. V lost 1 base and J lost 4; bases outside the gene matches: 3. The CDR3 sequence is CASSEGTSGPETQYF. CDR3 sequence (DNA): TGTGCCAGCAGTGAAGGGACTAGCGGCCCAGAGACCCAGTACTTC.

CDR3 sequence (DNA): TGTGCCAGCAGCTATCCGGAGCCAGGGACTAACTATGGCTACACCTTC. Protein product: CASSYPEPGTNYGYTF. The rearrangement uses TRBV2 and TRBJ1-2, with a tentative D call TRBD1 (5 bases). Germline lookup yields CDR1 SNHLY and CDR2 FYNNEI. CDR3 size: 16 residues. V was shortened by 6 bases and J by 0 bases, with 17 bases between the two germline ends.

The V gene is TRBV5-5, the J gene TRBJ2-5; 12 bases agree with TRBD2. V was pared by 3 bases and J by 6 bases, with 6 bases of the junction left unmatched. The germline V gene has CDR1 SGHKS and CDR2 YYEKEE (reference sequence). The CDR3 is made up of 15 amino acids. The CDR3 loop reads CASSWLAGGPQTQYF. The CDR3 coding sequence is TGTGCCAGCAGCTGGCTAGCGGGAGGGCCGCAGACCCAGTACTTC.

This clone was counted ten times or more. This chain connects TRBV21-1 to TRBJ1-5; the table calls TRBD1, which could not be checked here. TRBV21-1 has pseudogene status. The CDR3 is made up of 14 amino acids. CDR3 sequence reads: CANSRGFGNQPQHF. CDR3 DNA sequence: TGTGCCAACAGTAGGGGGTTTGGCAATCAGCCCCAGCATTTT.

The rearrangement joins TRBV3-1 (or the pseudogene TRBV3-2) to TRBJ1-1; possible D gene TRBD1, 5 bases. The germline V gene encodes CDR1 LGHDT and CDR2 YNNKEL (reference sequence). The V and J ends lost 1 base and 2 bases respectively, with 11 bases between them. This CDR3 has 15 amino acids. The CDR3 DNA reads as TGTGCCAGCAGCCAAGGTCCAGGGTTCAACACTGAAGCTTTCTTT. This translates into CASSQGPGFNTEAFF.

The chain's CDR3 is CASSLPGGSTDTQYF. CDR3 in DNA: TGCGCCAGCAGCTTGCCGGGTGGGAGCACAGATACGCAGTATTTT. This sequence joins TRBV5-1 and TRBJ2-3; no clear D gene. CDR3 length equals 15 residues. Looked up from germline, CDR1 is SGHRS and CDR2 is YFSETQ. V was trimmed by 1 base and J by 0 bases, leaving 9 bases between them. Full variable domain (outside the CDR3, taken from reference TRBV5-1 and TRBJ2-3): KAGVTQTPRYLIKTRGQQVTLSCSPISGHRSVSWYQQTPGQGLQFLFEYFSETQRNKGNFPGRFSGRQFSNSRSEMNVSTLELGDSALYLCASSLPGGSTDTQYFGPGTRLTVL.

V gene TRBV29-1 combines with J gene TRBJ1-1; no definite D call. Germline CDR1 and CDR2: SQVTM and ANQGSEA. V dropped 3 bases and J dropped 0 bases, with 8 bases sitting between them. This CDR3 contains 13 residues. The CDR3 loop is CSVEPGLNTEAFF. The CDR3 DNA reads as TGCAGCGTTGAGCCCGGGTTGAACACTGAAGCTTTCTTT.

J is TRBJ1-1 and V is TRBV7-9, with 7 bases matching TRBD1. The germline gives CDR1 SEHNR, CDR2 FQNEAQ (reference sequence). V lost 4 bases and J lost 7; bases outside the gene matches: 6. The CDR3 length is 13 residues. CDR3 nucleotides: TGTGCCAGCAGCTCCTACAGGGGTAGTGAAGCTTTCTTT. It encodes CASSSYRGSEAFF.

This chain connects TRBV10-3 to TRBJ1-2; D unresolved. V was shortened by 2 bases and J by 3 bases, with 4 bases between the two germline ends. Germline V gene lookup returns CDR1 ENHRY and CDR2 SYGVKD. CDR3 length: 12 amino acids. The CDR3 nucleotides read TGTGCCATCAGTGAGCGGGACTATGGCTACACCTTC. This sequence encodes CAISERDYGYTF.